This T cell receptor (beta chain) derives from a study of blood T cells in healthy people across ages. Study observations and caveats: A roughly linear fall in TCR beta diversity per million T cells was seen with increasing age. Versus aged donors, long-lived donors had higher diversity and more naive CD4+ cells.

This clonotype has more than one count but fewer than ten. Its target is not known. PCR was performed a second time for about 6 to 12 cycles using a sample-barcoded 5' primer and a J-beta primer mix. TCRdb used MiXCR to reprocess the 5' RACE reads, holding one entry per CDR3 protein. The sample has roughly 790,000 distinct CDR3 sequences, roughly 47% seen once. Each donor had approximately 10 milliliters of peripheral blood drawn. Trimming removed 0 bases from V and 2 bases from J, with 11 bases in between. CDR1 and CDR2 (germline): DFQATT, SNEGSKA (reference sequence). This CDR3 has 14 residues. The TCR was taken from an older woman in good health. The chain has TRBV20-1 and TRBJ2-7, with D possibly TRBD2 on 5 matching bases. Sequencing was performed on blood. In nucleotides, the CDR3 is TGCAGTGCTAGAGAGGGAACAGCGGCCTACGAGCAGTACTTC. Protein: CSAREGTAAYEQYF.